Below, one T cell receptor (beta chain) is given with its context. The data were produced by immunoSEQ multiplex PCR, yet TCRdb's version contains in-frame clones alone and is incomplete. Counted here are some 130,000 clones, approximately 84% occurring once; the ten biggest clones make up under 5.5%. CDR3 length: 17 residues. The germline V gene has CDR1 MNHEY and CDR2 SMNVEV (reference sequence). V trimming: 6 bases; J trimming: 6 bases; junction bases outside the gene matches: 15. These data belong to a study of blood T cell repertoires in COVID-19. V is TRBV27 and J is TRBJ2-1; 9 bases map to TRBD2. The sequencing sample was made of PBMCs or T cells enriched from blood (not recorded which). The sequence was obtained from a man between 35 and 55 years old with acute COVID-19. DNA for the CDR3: TGTGCCAGCAGCATAGGGTGGGGACTAGCCGTTTTCAATGAGCAGTTCTTC. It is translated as CASSIGWGLAVFNEQFF.